This T cell receptor (beta chain) was identified in a study of T cell responses to AZD1222 COVID-19 vaccine. The study, taken as a whole, reports: Scientists sampled the repertoires only once the peak T cell response had passed. Clonal diversity was possibly underestimated, and the donors were mostly white British, with more females. CD4 TCRs linked to vaccination spanned spike, dominating at 160-218 and 743-854.

To note about this clone: Antigen: not known.

Germline V lookup: CDR1 LNHDA, CDR2 SQIVND (reference sequence). The CDR3 length is 15 residues. V was trimmed by 3 bases and J by 5 bases, leaving 16 bases between them. Sequencing was performed with immunoSEQ multiplex PCR; in TCRdb, only in-frame clones are kept and a portion is missing. The repertoire consists of approximately 220,000 clones, with 85% to 95% occurring once and the leading ten covering over 0.95%. Source: peripheral blood, taken on day 0 of MenACWY control vaccination. This chain uses TRBV19 with TRBJ1-1; unclear D gene. The receptor was isolated from an adult in good health. CDR3 nucleotide sequence: TGTGCCAGTAGTATTGTTAGGTCGCCGGGGACTGAAGCTTTCTTT. It is translated as CASSIVRSPGTEAFF.